Presented here are 9 T cell receptor beta chains from one specimen sequenced in a study of beta chain features in type 1 diabetes (dated by TCRdb to 2017 to 2018). The protocol used for the library was the immunoSEQ multiplex PCR assay. The entire isolated RNA was reverse transcribed using the High Capacity cDNA Reverse Transcription Kit, and thus expressed TCRB transcripts were sequenced. TCRdb mirrors the immuneACCESS table, restricted to in-frame sequences. Some clones are absent from its copies; in checked studies, under half trace to an unresolved V gene, and the reason for the others is unknown. This sample lists 200,000 to 250,000 clones; 11% were detected once. 1% to 1.5% of the sample belongs to the ten largest clones. Sequencing used central memory CD4+ T cells from blood. These receptors were collected from a man aged 18 to 29 in good health.

This clone was recorded many times. The chain uses TRBV30 and TRBJ1-1, with 7 bases aligning to TRBD1. The CDR3 has 12 amino acids. The germline V gene has CDR1 GTSNPN and CDR2 SVGIG (reference sequence). The junction had 6 bases not matched to a gene; V was cut back by 2 bases and J by 9 bases. The CDR3 DNA follows: TGTGCCTGGAGTCCCCCCAGGGGGAAAGCTTTCTTT. Amino acid sequence: CAWSPPRGKAFF.

This clone came up a few times. The chain joins TRBV4-1 to TRBJ1-2, with TRBD1 matching 9 bases. J gave up 8 bases and V 4 bases, and 11 bases lay outside the gene matches. Germline CDR1 and CDR2: MGHRA and YSYEKL. The CDR3 consists of 15 residues. CDR3 in DNA: TGCGCCAGCAGCCCGGGGATCGGGACAGGGCCCGGCTACACCTTC. The encoded protein is CASSPGIGTGPGYTF.

This chain connects TRBV7-2 to TRBJ1-1; possible D gene TRBD1, 5 bases. Trimming removed 1 base at V and 3 bases at J, with 9 bases between. This CDR3 is 14 amino acids long. Germline V gene lookup returns CDR1 SGHTA and CDR2 FQGNSA. CDR3 sequence reads: CASSLGGTYTEAFF. In DNA, the CDR3 is TGTGCCAGCAGCTTAGGTGGGACCTACACTGAAGCTTTCTTT.

This clone showed up many times. This rearrangement joins TRBV2 to TRBJ2-5; no firm D call. Trimming shortened V by 4 bases and J by 2 bases, and 5 bases separated the two germline ends. The germline gives CDR1 SNHLY, CDR2 FYNNEI. CDR3 length: 12 amino acids. The DNA for the CDR3 is TGTGCCAGCAGTGGGGAACAAGAGACCCAGTACTTC. It translates to CASSGEQETQYF.

This clone was found many times. This rearrangement joins TRBV27 to TRBJ2-1; D might be TRBD2 (6 bases). Germline CDR1 and CDR2: MNHEY and SMNVEV (reference sequence). This CDR3 has 15 amino acids. Trimming stripped 4 bases from V and 6 bases from J, with 16 bases between. CDR3 in amino acids: CASSSRAGRFNEQFF. CDR3 nucleotides: TGTGCCAGCAGTTCGCGGGCAGGGAGGTTCAATGAGCAGTTCTTC.

In its sample, this clone was seen a few times. In DNA, the CDR3 is TGTGCCAGCAGCTCGGGACAGTGGGAGACCCAGTACTTC. Translation: CASSSGQWETQYF. V and J are TRBV4-2 and TRBJ2-5, with 7 bases aligning to TRBD1. CDR1 LGHNA and CDR2 YNFKEQ come from the germline V gene. This CDR3 has 13 residues. Trimming cost V 5 bases and J 5 bases; bases outside gene matches: 5.

This clone was seen ten or more times. The rearrangement uses TRBV7-6 and TRBJ2-1; D perhaps matches TRBD2 (6 bases). Trimming cost V 4 bases and J 8 bases, with 15 bases left between them. CDR1 is SGHVS, CDR2 FNYEAQ, per germline. There are 14 residues in the CDR3. The CDR3 nucleotides are TGTGCCAGCAGCTCCCAATTAGGGACTTATGAGCAGTTCTTC. This translates into CASSSQLGTYEQFF. Filled out from reference TRBV7-6 and TRBJ2-1, the complete variable domain reads GAGVSQSPRYKVTKRGQDVALRCDPISGHVSLYWYRQALGQGPEFLTYFNYEAQQDKSGLPNDRFSAERPEGSISTLTIQRTEQRDSAMYRCASSSQLGTYEQFFGPGTRLTVL.

The chain joins TRBV2 to TRBJ1-1; D unresolved. Looked up from germline, CDR1 is SNHLY and CDR2 is FYNNEI. V was cut by 7 bases and J by 5 bases, with 8 bases left in between. The CDR3 consists of 11 residues. CDR3 amino acids: CASTLETEAFF. The DNA of the CDR3 is TGTGCCAGCACTCTGGAGACTGAAGCTTTCTTT.

This clone has a handful of counts. The chain is built from TRBV28 and TRBJ2-1; D unresolved. V gave up 2 bases and J gave up 5 bases, with 10 bases separating them. Germline V CDR1 and CDR2: MDHEN, SYDVKM. There are 14 residues in the CDR3. DNA of the CDR3: TGTGCCAGCAGTTTAAATGTCCGAAACAATGAGCAGTTCTTC. Protein: CASSLNVRNNEQFF.